This entry is about one T cell receptor beta chain. This sample was taken from a study of control samples from healthy donors and cancer patients. Assay used: immunoSEQ multiplex PCR; TCRdb lists only in-frame clones, some missing. The sample carries about 180,000 clones, approximately 94% recorded once. There are 12 residues in the CDR3. Trimming took 1 base from V and 6 from J, leaving 6 bases between them. The source is a man aged 25 to 40 in good health. Sample: blood. The V gene is TRBV12-3 or TRBV12-4, the J gene TRBJ1-1; the D is unclear. The CDR3 loop reads CASSLVRAEAFF. The CDR3, as DNA: TGTGCCAGCAGTTTAGTCCGGGCTGAAGCTTTCTTT.